This is a list of T cell receptor beta chains from one sample in a study of OX40 agonist ivuxolimab in advanced cancers. Data came from immunoSEQ multiplex PCR; TCRdb stores just in-frame clones and leaves some out. The sample records approximately 70,000 clones, around 90% being singletons. The starting material was CD4+ or CD8+ T cells sorted from blood, obtained in a trial of the OX40 agonist ivuxolimab. These receptor sequences come from an adult with an advanced solid tumor such as melanoma, head and neck, liver or kidney cancer. Each CDR3 is given with its conserved first and last residue. For some rows the clone size is stated as once, few or many, or as a class when expanded; others skip it.

. | TRBV5-6 | CASSSPGQGGETQYF
. | TRBV5-1 | CASSLGASPTNEKLFF
. | TRBV7-9 | CASTRQGGTEAFF
. | TRBV27 | CASSFFGGNTYNEQFF
. | TRBV27 | CASSPYGTGETDTQYF
. | TRBV20-1 | CSAPKGEQYF
. | TRBV7-8 | CASSLLGTSYGYTF
. | TRBV28 | CASTGGGRNTIYF
. | TRBV4-1 | CASSVGMNTEAFF
. | TRBV2 | CASSSQGSNEQYF
. | TRBV2 | CASRRENTEAFF
. | TRBV9 | CASSVGQTNQPQHF
. | TRBV9 | CASSVGPILVNTEAFF
. | TRBV6-1 | CASTPGLGNTEAFF
. | TRBV30 | CAWATGDNQPQHF
. | TRBV18 | CASSPRTVITGELFF
. | TRBV11-2 | CASSLGTGHTGELFF
once | TRBV2 | CASSPGTLSHLF
. | TRBV18 | CASSPPGLAGSSTDTQYF
. | TRBV5-6 | CASSLWERGYTF
. | TRBV2 | CASSRTQNYGYTF
. | TRBV13 | CASGGTIRAHEQFF
. | TRBV29-1 | CSVRLAGGGGETQYF